Each of the 21 T cell receptor beta chains below was sequenced from the same sample in a study of Graves' ophthalmopathy and Graves' hyperthyroidism. Amplification of TCR beta CDR3 regions used RNA transcripts. HTBI primers primed a first-round RT-PCR, and a second-round multiplex PCR followed. Using its own MiXCR run on the multiplex PCR reads, TCRdb lists one record per CDR3 protein. The table lists 740,000 or so distinct CDR3 sequences, approximately 40% of them singletons, with about 40% in the top ten. Material: peripheral blood. Receptor source: an adult man with Graves' ophthalmopathy.

The V gene is TRBV29-1, the J gene TRBJ1-6, with no clear D. V was pared by 2 bases and J by 7 bases, with 15 bases between. The CDR3 is made up of 15 amino acids. From germline, CDR1 is SQVTM and CDR2 ANQGSEA. The chain's CDR3 is CSVELAGYENSPLHF. Written as DNA, the CDR3 is TGCAGCGTTGAATTGGCAGGCTACGAGAATTCACCCCTCCACTTT.

The chain couples TRBV2 to TRBJ2-7; TRBD2 is a possible D gene (6 bases). CDR3 length: 14 residues. The germline CDR1 and CDR2 sequences are SNHLY and FYNNEI. Trimming left V 9 bases short and J 3 bases short, with 18 bases between. The CDR3 DNA is TGTGCCAGTCTTGGGACTGGCCAGTACTACGAGCAGTACTTC. The encoded protein is CASLGTGQYYEQYF. Complete variable domain (other parts from reference TRBV2 and TRBJ2-7): EPEVTQTPSHQVTQMGQEVILRCVPISNHLYFYWYRQILGQKVEFLVSFYNNEISEKSEIFDDQFSVERPDGSNFTLKIRSTKLEDSAMYFCASLGTGQYYEQYFGPGTRLTVT.

This clonotype has a handful of counts. J is TRBJ2-7 and V is TRBV7-9; the D gene is possibly TRBD2 (5 bases). V lost 2 bases to trimming and J lost 3 bases, with 14 bases between them. CDR3 length equals 15 residues. The germline V gene has CDR1 SEHNR and CDR2 FQNEAQ (reference sequence). The CDR3 is CASSLTLRRNYEQYF. CDR3 coding DNA: TGTGCCAGCAGCTTAACGCTACGGAGGAACTACGAGCAGTACTTC.

This clonotype was seen more than once but under ten times. J is TRBJ1-5 and V is TRBV20-1; D is possibly TRBD1 (5 bases). Per germline, CDR1 DFQATT and CDR2 SNEGSKA (reference sequence). This CDR3 is built from 14 residues. V was pared by 8 bases and J by 0 bases, with 14 bases between. The CDR3 reads CSTGVRHSNQPQHF. CDR3 coding DNA: TGCAGTACAGGCGTCCGACATAGCAATCAGCCCCAGCATTTT.

CDR3 in DNA: TGTGCCACCCATAGCGGGGATGTTAACTCTGGAAACACCATATATTTT. Residues: CATHSGDVNSGNTIYF. This chain connects TRBV10-3 to TRBJ1-3; D is undetermined. Per germline, CDR1 ENHRY and CDR2 SYGVKD. The V end was cut by 10 bases, the J end by 0 bases, with 19 bases between. There are 16 residues in the CDR3.

Comments on this clonotype: It may be a read error: a sequence one base away is much more abundant. This chain joins TRBV10-3 and TRBJ2-7, with TRBD2 identical over 8 bases. The CDR3 extends over 14 amino acids. In germline, CDR1 is ENHRY, CDR2 SYGVKD. With 11 bases clipped from V and 7 bases from J, the junction kept 16 bases outside the gene matches. The CDR3 spells CAVTHEGAGGEQYF. CDR3 bases: TGTGCCGTCACCCATGAGGGCGCGGGGGGAGAGCAGTACTTC.

This clonotype was found many times. The J gene is TRBJ1-5, the V gene TRBV2; D is perhaps TRBD1 (6 bases). The CDR3 spans 13 residues. The germline CDR1 and CDR2 sequences are SNHLY and FYNNEI. Trimming took off 6 bases at V and 4 bases at J, with 10 bases between the two ends. CDR3 loop: CASSRDNNQPQHF. Written as DNA, the CDR3 is TGTGCCAGCAGCCGGGACAATAATCAGCCCCAGCATTTT.

Concerning this clonotype itself: Sequence at one end of the junction differs from germline and may be a read error. J is TRBJ2-3 and V is TRBV29-1; a weak D match, TRBD2 (6 bases). CDR1 and CDR2 from the germline V gene are SQVTM and ANQGSEA. This CDR3 has 12 amino acids. The CDR3 nucleotides are TGCAGCGTTGAACGGGGGTCATATACGCAGGATTTT. It specifies CSVERGSYTQDF.

Note on this clonotype: At one boundary the junction diverges from the germline segment, which might be a read error. This chain connects TRBV10-2 to TRBJ2-7, with TRBD1 as a possible D gene (6 bases). Germline CDR1 WSHSY, CDR2 SAAADI. The CDR3 consists of 16 residues. Written as DNA, the CDR3 is TGTGCCAGCAGTTTATTGGGGGCCTCAGGAAACTACGAGCAGTACTTC. Its protein product is CASSLLGASGNYEQYF.

Of note for this clonotype: Mismatch with germline at one junction end may stem from a read error. In DNA form, the CDR3 reads TGCGCCAGCAGCCAAGGCCTGGACGGGGAGGTCACTGAAGCTTTCTTT. Translated, it gives CASSQGLDGEVTEAFF. The chain uses TRBV12-3 or TRBV12-4 and TRBJ1-1; unclear D gene. CDR3 length: 16 amino acids.

The sample holds a few counts of this clonotype. Here the CDR3 DNA reads TGTGCCAGCAGCGGAGATAGCAGTCCGGGACCGAAGAACACTGAAGCTTTCTTT. Translating gives CASSGDSSPGPKNTEAFF. V usage is TRBV9 and J usage is TRBJ1-1; a weak D match, TRBD1 (5 bases). This CDR3 spans 18 amino acids. In germline, CDR1 is SGDLS, CDR2 YYNGEE. Trimming stripped 3 bases from V and 1 base from J, with 22 bases between.

This clonotype was picked up many times. The V and J genes are TRBV2 and TRBJ2-5; possible D gene TRBD2, 6 bases. Trimming pared 7 bases from V and 0 bases from J, leaving 12 bases between. Germline-derived CDR1 and CDR2 are SNHLY and FYNNEI. This CDR3 has 14 amino acids. In nucleotides, the CDR3 is TGTGCCAGCATGGACTACACCTACCAAGAGACCCAGTACTTC. It encodes CASMDYTYQETQYF.

Ten or more counts support this clonotype. V usage is TRBV25-1 and J usage is TRBJ2-5, with D uncertain. Looked up from germline, CDR1 is MGHDK and CDR2 is SYGVNS. Trimming removed 5 bases from V and 2 bases from J, with 15 bases in between. This CDR3 has 15 residues. CDR3 loop: CASSIFRGRQETQYF. The CDR3 nucleotides read TGTGCCAGCAGTATCTTTCGTGGGCGGCAAGAGACCCAGTACTTC.

The chain links TRBV6-5 to TRBJ2-7; 7 bases align to TRBD2. This CDR3 region has 15 residues. J was trimmed by 0 bases and V by 2 bases; bases with no gene match: 4. Germline V gives CDR1 MNHEY, CDR2 SVGAGI. The CDR3 region is CASSYRGGRSYEQYF. CDR3 sequence (DNA): TGTGCCAGCAGTTACCGCGGGGGTCGCTCCTACGAGCAGTACTTC.

This clonotype has only one observation. The chain is built from TRBV29-1 and TRBJ2-7; TRBD2 is a possible D gene (6 bases). V lost 8 bases and J lost 4, with 15 bases in between. Germline V gene lookup returns CDR1 SQVTM and CDR2 ANQGSEA. This CDR3 comprises 12 residues. The CDR3 spells CSLAVRVYEQYF. CDR3 DNA sequence: TGCAGCTTAGCGGTCAGGGTGTACGAGCAGTACTTC.

The V call is TRBV19, the J call TRBJ2-5; 8 positions match TRBD1. Germline V lookup: CDR1 LNHDA, CDR2 SQIVND (reference sequence). Unmatched junction bases numbered 12, after V lost 8 bases and J lost 4 bases. The CDR3 covers 15 residues. The CDR3 is CASAGQGLGRETQYF. The CDR3 nucleotides are TGTGCCAGTGCCGGACAGGGTCTCGGTCGAGAGACCCAGTACTTC.

This chain links TRBV20-1 with TRBJ1-5, with D perhaps matching TRBD1 (5 bases). Germline V gives CDR1 DFQATT, CDR2 SNEGSKA (reference sequence). Trimming stripped 0 bases from V and 6 bases from J, with 12 bases between. The CDR3 is 14 residues long. The CDR3 DNA is TGCAGTGCTAGAGATAGGCAGGGTGGTCAGCCCCAGCATTTT. Residues: CSARDRQGGQPQHF.

This clonotype has at least ten counts. The V call is TRBV10-1, the J call TRBJ1-5, with D possibly TRBD1 on 6 matching bases. The CDR3 spans 13 residues. The ends were cut back, 9 bases at V and 0 bases at J, with 9 bases in the middle. CDR1 and CDR2 (germline): WNHNN, SYGVQD (reference sequence). In DNA, the CDR3 is TGCGCCAGGACAGGATATAGCAATCAGCCCCAGCATTTT. Translation gives CARTGYSNQPQHF.

This clonotype was seen just once. V gene TRBV25-1 combines with J gene TRBJ2-6, with 11 positions matching TRBD1. This CDR3 is 15 amino acids long. Germline V gives CDR1 MGHDK, CDR2 SYGVNS. V lost 6 bases, J lost 11 bases, and 9 bases stayed unmatched. This chain's CDR3 is CASRGGTGGAYVLTF. The CDR3 nucleotides read TGTGCCAGCAGGGGGGGGACAGGGGGAGCCTACGTCCTGACTTTC. Supplemented by reference TRBV25-1 and TRBJ2-6, the full variable domain reads EADIYQTPRYLVIGTGKKITLECSQTMGHDKMYWYQQDPGMELHLIHYSYGVNSTEKGDLSSESTVSRIRTEHFPLTLESARPSHTSQYLCASRGGTGGAYVLTFGAGSRLTVL.

This clonotype showed up just a few times. The CDR3 DNA is TGTGCCAGCAGTTTATCGCCCCAGGGAGTTGCTGAAGCTTTCTTT. Its protein is CASSLSPQGVAEAFF. The chain joins TRBV7-2 to TRBJ1-1; D is possibly TRBD1 (5 bases). The CDR3 loop spans 15 amino acids. Germline V gene sequence: CDR1 SGHTA, CDR2 FQGNSA. V was pared by 6 bases and J by 6 bases, with 20 bases between. Filled out from reference TRBV7-2 and TRBJ1-1, the complete variable domain reads GAGVSQSPSNKVTEKGKDVELRCDPISGHTALYWYRQSLGQGLEFLIYFQGNSAPDKSGLPSDRFSAERTGGSVSTLTIQRTQQEDSAVYLCASSLSPQGVAEAFFGQGTRLTVV.

As for this clonotype: This sequence may be a read error, since a much larger clone differs from it by one base. V usage is TRBV15 and J usage is TRBJ2-7, with D unresolved. CDR3 length equals 13 residues. Trimming pared 5 bases from V and 0 bases from J, leaving 8 bases between. CDR1 LNHNV and CDR2 YYDKDF come from the germline V gene (reference sequence). CDR3 DNA: TGTGCCACCAGCGTCAGACACTCCTACGAGCAGTACTTC. It codes for CATSVRHSYEQYF.